This T cell receptor beta chain is from a study of PD-L1 blockade in urothelial cancer. As for the study in general: Blood was subjected to analysis at 3 weeks (second dose) and 6 weeks following treatment start.

Clones were read by immunoSEQ multiplex PCR, and TCRdb kept only the in-frame ones, dropping some. The data hold tens of thousands of clones, with around 80% observed a single time. Study-level points and caveats: It was durable-benefit patients whose tumor-associated blood clones expanded more at 3 weeks.

As to this clone: Antigen unknown.

J was trimmed by 3 bases and V by 1 base; bases with no gene match: 2. CDR1 SGHRS and CDR2 YFSETQ come from the germline V gene. This CDR3 comprises 14 residues. The clonotype originates from a man in his 70s with urothelial cancer. The sample in question was PBMCs, obtained around atezolizumab (anti-PD-L1) treatment. J is TRBJ2-7 and V is TRBV5-1; 9 bases map to TRBD1. The CDR3 loop reads CASSLLGQGYEQYF. The CDR3 DNA reads TGCGCCAGCAGCTTGCTGGGACAGGGCTACGAGCAGTACTTC.